What follows is one T cell receptor beta chain and its context. Its antigen is unknown. This specimen comes from a study of a mutant IDH1 vaccine in newly diagnosed glioma. Study-level background: Radiotherapy alone preceded vaccination by 4-6 weeks; alternatively, vaccination started with temozolomide cycles.

The table came from immunoSEQ multiplex PCR; TCRdb's copy has only in-frame clones and leaves some out. This table holds fewer than 60,000 clones, less than 75% found once. Time point in this sample: week 47, end of study. With topical imiquimod, each dose of the vaccine consisted of 300 ug of mutant IDH1 20-mer peptide. This material consisted of peripheral blood mononuclear cells (PBMCs), taken from a glioma patient whose treatment included an IDH1 peptide vaccine. This clonotype originated in a man aged 40-49 years with glioma. Some clones in this sample may be carry-over from other donors' samples.

As DNA, the CDR3 is TGTGCTAGTGGTTTGAGGGATACGCAGTATTTT. This translates into CASGLRDTQYF. The chain joins TRBV12-5 to TRBJ2-3; no reliable D call. The V end was cut by 2 bases, the J end by 6 bases, with 3 bases between. Germline CDR1 reads LGHNT; CDR2 reads FRNRAP. The CDR3 is 11 residues long.